This paragraph covers one T cell receptor (beta chain) sequence. The table came from immunoSEQ multiplex PCR; TCRdb's copy has only in-frame clones and leaves some out. The sample consists of about 120,000 clones, approximately 92% of them appearing once. V was trimmed by 5 bases and J by 6 bases, leaving 16 bases between them. The CDR3 is 15 amino acids. Germline lookup yields CDR1 MGHRA and CDR2 YSYEKL. The data derive from a study of control samples from healthy donors and cancer patients. This chain links TRBV4-1 with TRBJ1-4, with D possibly TRBD1 on 6 matching bases. The clonotype was recovered from a man aged 18 to 29 in good health. Input material: blood. CDR3 residues: CASSSPGQGHEKLFF. CDR3 DNA: TGCGCCAGCAGCTCCCCGGGGCAGGGGCATGAAAAACTGTTTTTT.